One sample yielded the 16 T cell receptor beta chains listed below, sequenced in a study of patients and donors after allogeneic stem cell transplantation (dated by TCRdb to the early 2020s). The library relied on RT-PCR. TCRdb records NextSeq 550 as the sequencer. TCRdb trimmed the raw reads at Q25, called clones with MiXCR and kept productive beta chains. When rows share a CDR3 protein, they turn into one entry using the most common DNA and genes. This sample comprises roughly 26,000 distinct CDR3 sequences, 7.5% to 9% of them detected only once. The ten most abundant clones make up about 44% of the sample. Sequenced input: blood, either unsorted or a sorted T cell fraction (not recorded which). The receptors come from a human donor who was either an allogeneic HSCT recipient or a stem cell or donor lymphocyte infusion donor (not recorded which). It is not recorded whose cells these are; they may come from a transplant donor.

This clonotype was observed many times. The chain links TRBV7-9 to TRBJ2-1; 12 bases line up with TRBD2. CDR3 length: 14 amino acids. The V gene end was trimmed by 6 bases and the J gene end by 4 bases; junction bases not matched to a gene: 1. Germline loops: CDR1 SEHNR, CDR2 FQNEAQ (reference sequence). In nucleotides, the CDR3 is TGTGCCAGCAGAGGACTAGCGGGGTACAATGAGCAGTTCTTC. It specifies CASRGLAGYNEQFF.

At least ten counts were recorded for this clonotype. The J gene is TRBJ2-5, the V gene TRBV5-1, with 9 positions matching TRBD2. The trim removed 4 bases at V and 2 bases at J, leaving 6 bases unmatched. This CDR3 region has 15 residues. CDR1 SGHRS and CDR2 YFSETQ come from the germline V gene. The CDR3 reads CASSRGTSLQETQYF. The CDR3 nucleotides read TGCGCCAGCAGCCGTGGGACTAGCTTACAAGAGACCCAGTACTTC.

This clonotype was picked up a small number of times. J is TRBJ1-2 and V is TRBV5-4, with 7 nucleotides matching TRBD1. CDR3 length: 13 residues. The germline V gene encodes CDR1 SGHNT and CDR2 YYREEE (reference sequence). Unmatched junction bases numbered 3, after V lost 0 bases and J lost 7 bases. CDR3 DNA sequence: TGTGCCAGCAGCTTGGTGCAGGGGGGTGGCTACACCTTC. Its protein is CASSLVQGGGYTF.

This clonotype was detected only once. The chain couples TRBV11-1 to TRBJ1-2, with a possible D match to TRBD1 (5 bases). V was shortened by 1 base and J by 8 bases, with 14 bases between the two germline ends. Germline CDR1 and CDR2: SGHAT and FQDESV (reference sequence). CDR3 length: 14 amino acids. This chain's CDR3 is CASSLDQGGQGYTF. In nucleotides, the CDR3 is TGTGCCAGCAGCTTAGACCAGGGAGGACAAGGCTACACCTTC. Full variable domain (missing parts from reference TRBV11-1 and TRBJ1-2): EAEVAQSPRYKITEKSQAVAFWCDPISGHATLYWYRQILGQGPELLVQFQDESVVDDSQLPKDRFSAERLKGVDSTLKIQPAELGDSAMYLCASSLDQGGQGYTFGSGTRLTVV.

In its sample, this clonotype was seen a few times. The J gene is TRBJ1-1, the V gene TRBV7-3; D not resolved. With 5 bases removed from V and 8 bases from J, the gap between germline ends came to 15 bases. This CDR3 comprises 13 residues. The germline CDR1 and CDR2 sequences are SGHTA and FQGTGA. The CDR3: CASSPMTGKEAFF. CDR3 nucleotides: TGTGCCAGCAGCCCAATGACCGGGAAAGAAGCTTTCTTT.

The V gene is TRBV5-1, the J gene TRBJ1-2, with 9 bases aligning to TRBD1. The CDR3 is made up of 14 amino acids. Trimming cost V 2 bases and J 5 bases; bases outside gene matches: 4. Germline loops: CDR1 SGHRS, CDR2 YFSETQ. The CDR3 here is CASSLRTGEYGYTF. For the CDR3, the DNA is TGCGCCAGCAGCTTACGGACAGGGGAGTATGGCTACACCTTC.

This clonotype came up many times. The chain recombines TRBV3-1 with TRBJ2-7, with TRBD2 matching 7 bases. Trimming cost V 0 bases and J 2 bases; bases outside gene matches: 7. CDR1 is LGHDT, CDR2 YNNKEL, per germline (reference sequence). There are 16 residues in the CDR3. The CDR3 bases are TGTGCCAGCAGCCAAGACTTAGAGCGGGGAACCTACGAGCAGTACTTC. Translating gives CASSQDLERGTYEQYF.

This clonotype was seen at least ten times. The CDR3 nucleotides are TGTGCCAGCAGTTTTGACAGGAGCCAGGGGAGCGGCTACACCTTC. Amino acids: CASSFDRSQGSGYTF. The chain employs TRBV27 and TRBJ1-2, with D perhaps TRBD1 (6 bases). This CDR3 contains 15 residues. The germline V gene has CDR1 MNHEY and CDR2 SMNVEV (reference sequence). With 3 bases removed from V and 8 bases from J, the gap between germline ends came to 19 bases.

V and J are TRBV7-2 and TRBJ2-1; 7 nucleotides agree with TRBD2. This CDR3 is built from 15 residues. With 0 bases clipped from V and 6 bases from J, the junction kept 5 bases outside the gene matches. CDR1 SGHTA and CDR2 FQGNSA come from the germline V gene. CDR3 sequence reads: CASSLAPSGGNEQFF. The CDR3 nucleotides read TGTGCCAGCAGCTTAGCCCCTAGCGGAGGCAATGAGCAGTTCTTC.

The chain has TRBV19 and TRBJ2-1; no clear D gene. V was cut by 7 bases and J by 12 bases, with 7 bases left in between. Germline CDR1 reads LNHDA; CDR2 reads SQIVND (reference sequence). This CDR3 is 9 amino acids long. The CDR3 protein is CASTGSQFF. In DNA form, the CDR3 reads TGTGCCAGTACCGGGTCGCAGTTCTTC. Drawing the rest from reference TRBV19 and TRBJ2-1, the complete variable domain is DGGITQSPKYLFRKEGQNVTLSCEQNLNHDAMYWYRQDPGQGLRLIYYSQIVNDFQKGDIAEGYSVSREKKESFPLTVTSAQKNPTAFYLCASTGSQFFGPGTRLTVL.

This clonotype was detected only a few times. The rearrangement links TRBV5-1 to TRBJ2-7; 7 bases match TRBD1. The CDR3 sequence is 14 residues long. J was trimmed by 6 bases and V by 0 bases; bases with no gene match: 6. CDR1 is SGHRS and CDR2 is YFSETQ in the germline V gene. The CDR3 is CASSLGADRAEQYF. The CDR3 bases are TGCGCCAGCAGCTTGGGGGCCGACAGGGCCGAGCAGTACTTC.

This sequence joins TRBV6-1 and TRBJ2-4, with 7 bases aligning to TRBD2. This CDR3 comprises 13 residues. V shed 6 bases and J 8 bases; nucleotides not matched to a gene: 7. Germline V gives CDR1 MNHNS, CDR2 SASEGT. Here the CDR3 reads CASRSREGYIQYF. CDR3 nucleotides: TGTGCCAGCAGATCAAGGGAGGGATACATTCAGTACTTC.

This rearrangement joins TRBV20-1 to TRBJ2-5; possibly TRBD1 for D (6 bases). The germline V gene has CDR1 DFQATT and CDR2 SNEGSKA (reference sequence). There are 12 residues in the CDR3. V was trimmed by 8 bases and J by 1 base, leaving 11 bases between them. The CDR3 nucleotides read TGCAGTCCCAAAGGGGGCCAAGAGACCCAGTACTTC. Its protein is CSPKGGQETQYF.

This clonotype has a count of ten or more. The chain is built from TRBV3-1 and TRBJ2-5; D unresolved. The CDR3 totals 13 residues. V lost 2 bases and J lost 2, with 6 bases in between. The germline gives CDR1 LGHDT, CDR2 YNNKEL (reference sequence). The CDR3 loop is CASSQRWQETQYF. The DNA for the CDR3 is TGTGCCAGCAGCCAACGTTGGCAAGAGACCCAGTACTTC.

This clonotype was seen ten or more times. The rearrangement uses TRBV7-9 and TRBJ1-2, with D unclear. CDR1 SEHNR and CDR2 FQNEAQ come from the germline V gene (reference sequence). The CDR3 has 16 residues. Trimming left V 7 bases short and J 2 bases short, with 20 bases between. The CDR3 sequence is CASTPSTGFRNYGYTF. The CDR3 DNA reads TGTGCCAGCACCCCCAGCACGGGGTTTAGAAACTATGGCTACACCTTC.

This clonotype has just a few counts. The chain carries TRBV13 and TRBJ1-5; maybe TRBD1 (5 bases). V was trimmed by 2 bases and J by 2 bases, leaving 7 bases between them. CDR3 length: 14 residues. Germline lookup yields CDR1 PRHDT and CDR2 FYEKMQ (reference sequence). The CDR3 coding sequence is TGTGCCAGCAGCTTATGGGGCGGCAATCAGCCCCAGCATTTT. Protein sequence: CASSLWGGNQPQHF.